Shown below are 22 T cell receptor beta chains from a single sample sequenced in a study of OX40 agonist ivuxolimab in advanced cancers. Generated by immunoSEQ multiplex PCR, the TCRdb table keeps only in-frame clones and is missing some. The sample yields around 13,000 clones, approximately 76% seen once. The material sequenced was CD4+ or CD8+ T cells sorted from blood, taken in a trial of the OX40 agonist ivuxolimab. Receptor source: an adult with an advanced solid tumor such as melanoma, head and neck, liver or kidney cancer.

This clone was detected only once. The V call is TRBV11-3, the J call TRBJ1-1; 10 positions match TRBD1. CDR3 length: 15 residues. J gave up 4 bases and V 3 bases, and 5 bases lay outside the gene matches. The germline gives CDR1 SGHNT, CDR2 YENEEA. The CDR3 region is CASSFWDRGGTEAFF. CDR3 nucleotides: TGTGCCAGCAGCTTCTGGGACAGGGGAGGCACTGAAGCTTTCTTT.

The CDR3 DNA reads as TGCGCCAGCAGCGTCGGGACAGGGGCCTACGAGCAGTACTTC. Translated, it gives CASSVGTGAYEQYF. This chain joins TRBV5-1 and TRBJ2-7, with TRBD1 matching over 10 bases. V trimming: 4 bases; J trimming: 2 bases; junction bases outside the gene matches: 3. The CDR3 spans 14 residues. Germline V gene lookup returns CDR1 SGHRS and CDR2 YFSETQ. The full variable domain, in which reference TRBV5-1 and TRBJ2-7 provide the parts outside the CDR3, is KAGVTQTPRYLIKTRGQQVTLSCSPISGHRSVSWYQQTPGQGLQFLFEYFSETQRNKGNFPGRFSGRQFSNSRSEMNVSTLELGDSALYLCASSVGTGAYEQYFGPGTRLTVT.

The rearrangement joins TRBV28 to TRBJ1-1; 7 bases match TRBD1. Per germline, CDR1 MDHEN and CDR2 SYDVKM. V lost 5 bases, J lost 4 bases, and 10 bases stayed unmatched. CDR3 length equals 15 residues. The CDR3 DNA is TGTGCCAGCAGTCTCCGACAGGGTCTAGGCACTGAAGCTTTCTTT. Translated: CASSLRQGLGTEAFF.

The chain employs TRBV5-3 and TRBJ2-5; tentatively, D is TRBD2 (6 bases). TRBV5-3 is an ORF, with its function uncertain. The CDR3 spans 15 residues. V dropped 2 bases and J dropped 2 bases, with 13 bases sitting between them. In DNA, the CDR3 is TGTGCCAGAAGCTTTCGGAGGGAGCAGCAAGAGACCCAGTACTTC. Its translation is CARSFRREQQETQYF.

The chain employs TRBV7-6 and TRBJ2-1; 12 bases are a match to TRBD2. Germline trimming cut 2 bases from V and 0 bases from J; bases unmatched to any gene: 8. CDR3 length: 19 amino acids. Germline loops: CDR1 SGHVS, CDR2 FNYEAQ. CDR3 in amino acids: CASSLSGLAGSSSYNEQFF. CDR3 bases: TGTGCCAGCAGCTTAAGTGGACTAGCGGGATCCAGCTCCTACAATGAGCAGTTCTTC.

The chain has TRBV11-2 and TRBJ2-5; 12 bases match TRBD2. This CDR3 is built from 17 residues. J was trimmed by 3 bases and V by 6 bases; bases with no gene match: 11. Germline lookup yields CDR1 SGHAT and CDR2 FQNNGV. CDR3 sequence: CASRLGVTSGRKETQYF. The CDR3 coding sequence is TGTGCCAGCAGGCTGGGGGTCACTAGCGGGAGGAAAGAGACCCAGTACTTC.

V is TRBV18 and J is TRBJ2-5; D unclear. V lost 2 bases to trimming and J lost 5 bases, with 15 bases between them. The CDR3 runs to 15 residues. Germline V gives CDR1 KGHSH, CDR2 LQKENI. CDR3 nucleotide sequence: TGTGCCAGCTCACCAATGAGAGTGGCGGAGGAGACCCAGTACTTC. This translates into CASSPMRVAEETQYF.

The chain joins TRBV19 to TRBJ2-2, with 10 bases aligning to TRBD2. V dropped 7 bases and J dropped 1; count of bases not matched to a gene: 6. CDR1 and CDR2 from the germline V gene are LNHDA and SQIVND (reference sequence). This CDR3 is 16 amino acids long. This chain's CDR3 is CASIPLAGLNTGELFF. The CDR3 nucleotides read TGTGCCAGTATCCCACTAGCGGGACTGAACACCGGGGAGCTGTTTTTT.

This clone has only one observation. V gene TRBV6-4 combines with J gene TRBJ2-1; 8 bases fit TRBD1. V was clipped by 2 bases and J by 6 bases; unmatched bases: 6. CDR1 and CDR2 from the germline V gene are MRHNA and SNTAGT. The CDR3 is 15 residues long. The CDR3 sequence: CASSDAGQGINEQFF. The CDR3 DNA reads TGTGCCAGCAGTGACGCCGGACAGGGCATCAATGAGCAGTTCTTC.

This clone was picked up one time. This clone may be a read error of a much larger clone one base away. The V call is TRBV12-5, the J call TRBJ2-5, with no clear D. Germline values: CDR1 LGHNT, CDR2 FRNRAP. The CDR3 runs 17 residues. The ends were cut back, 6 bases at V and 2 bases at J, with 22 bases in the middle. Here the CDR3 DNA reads TGTGCTAGTGGGCTCGGTTATGTAAGCGCAGGACAAGAGACCCAGTACTTC. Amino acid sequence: CASGLGYVSAGQETQYF. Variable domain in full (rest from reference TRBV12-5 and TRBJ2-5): DARVTQTPRHKVTEMGQEVTMRCQPILGHNTVFWYRQTMMQGLELLAYFRNRAPLDDSGMPKDRFSAEMPDATLATLKIQPSEPRDSAVYFCASGLGYVSAGQETQYFGPGTRLLVL.

CDR3 protein: CASSLGFGQGHEQYF. CDR3 coding DNA: TGTGCCAGCAGCTTAGGGTTCGGACAAGGGCACGAGCAGTACTTC. The gene calls are TRBV7-9 and TRBJ2-7, with D perhaps TRBD1 (5 bases). The CDR3 runs 15 residues. With 1 base removed from V and 5 bases from J, the gap between germline ends came to 15 bases. Germline CDR1 and CDR2: SEHNR and FQNEAQ (reference sequence).

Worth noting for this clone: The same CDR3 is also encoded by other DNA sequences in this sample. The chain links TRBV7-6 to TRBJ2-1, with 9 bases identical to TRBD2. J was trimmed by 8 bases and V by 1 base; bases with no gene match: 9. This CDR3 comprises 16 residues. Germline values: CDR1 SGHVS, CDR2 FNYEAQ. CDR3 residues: CASSLGGGRALDEQFF. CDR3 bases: TGTGCCAGCAGCTTAGGTGGCGGGAGGGCCCTCGATGAGCAGTTCTTC.

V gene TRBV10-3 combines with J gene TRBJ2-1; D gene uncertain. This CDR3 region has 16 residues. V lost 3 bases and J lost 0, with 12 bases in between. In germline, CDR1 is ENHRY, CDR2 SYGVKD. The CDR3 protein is CAISDLVSSSYNEQFF. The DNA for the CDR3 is TGTGCCATCAGTGACCTAGTTTCAAGCTCCTACAATGAGCAGTTCTTC.

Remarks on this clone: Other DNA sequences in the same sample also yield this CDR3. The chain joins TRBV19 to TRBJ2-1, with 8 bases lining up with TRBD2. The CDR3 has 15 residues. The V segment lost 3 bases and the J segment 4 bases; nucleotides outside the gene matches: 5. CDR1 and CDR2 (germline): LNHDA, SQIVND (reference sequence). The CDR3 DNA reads TGTGCCAGTAGTATGGGGGGACTAGGTTACAATGAGCAGTTCTTC. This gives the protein CASSMGGLGYNEQFF. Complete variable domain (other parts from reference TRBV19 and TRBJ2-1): DGGITQSPKYLFRKEGQNVTLSCEQNLNHDAMYWYRQDPGQGLRLIYYSQIVNDFQKGDIAEGYSVSREKKESFPLTVTSAQKNPTAFYLCASSMGGLGYNEQFFGPGTRLTVL.

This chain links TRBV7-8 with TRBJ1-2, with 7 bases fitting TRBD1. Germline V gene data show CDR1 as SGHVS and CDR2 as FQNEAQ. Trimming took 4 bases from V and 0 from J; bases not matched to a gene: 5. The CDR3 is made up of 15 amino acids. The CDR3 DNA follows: TGTGCCAGCAGCTACCGGACAGGCACTAACTATGGCTACACCTTC. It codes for CASSYRTGTNYGYTF.

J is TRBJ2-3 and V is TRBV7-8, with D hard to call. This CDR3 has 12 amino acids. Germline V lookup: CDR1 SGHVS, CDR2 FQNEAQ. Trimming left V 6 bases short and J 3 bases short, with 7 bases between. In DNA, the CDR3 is TGTGCCAGCAGTCCCAATACAGATACGCAGTATTTT. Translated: CASSPNTDTQYF.

The CDR3 DNA follows: TGTGCCAGCAGTGAAAACGCCTCTGGGGCCAACGTCCTGACTTTC. Translated, it gives CASSENASGANVLTF. The chain uses TRBV6-1 and TRBJ2-6; D is ambiguous. V was clipped by 2 bases and J by 0 bases, with 5 bases between them. CDR1 is MNHNS and CDR2 is SASEGT in the germline V gene. The CDR3 runs 15 residues.

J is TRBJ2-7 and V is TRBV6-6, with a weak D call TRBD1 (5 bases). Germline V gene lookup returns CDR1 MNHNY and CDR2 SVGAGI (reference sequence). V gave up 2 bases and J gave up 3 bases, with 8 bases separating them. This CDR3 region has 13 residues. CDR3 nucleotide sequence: TGTGCCAGCAGTTACGGGGCTTACTACGAGCAGTACTTC. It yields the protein CASSYGAYYEQYF.

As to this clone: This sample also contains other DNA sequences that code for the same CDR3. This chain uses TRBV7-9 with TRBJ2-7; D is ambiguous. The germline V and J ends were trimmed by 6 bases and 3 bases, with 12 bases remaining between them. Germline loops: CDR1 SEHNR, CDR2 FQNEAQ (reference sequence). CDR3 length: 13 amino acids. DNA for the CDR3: TGTGCCAGCAGTCCCGGGCCCAACTACGAGCAGTACTTC. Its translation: CASSPGPNYEQYF.

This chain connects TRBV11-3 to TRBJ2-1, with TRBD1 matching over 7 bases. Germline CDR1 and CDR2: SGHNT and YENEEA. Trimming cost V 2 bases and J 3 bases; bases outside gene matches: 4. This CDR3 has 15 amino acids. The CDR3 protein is CASSLSDRVYNEQFF. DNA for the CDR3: TGTGCCAGCAGCTTAAGCGACAGGGTCTACAATGAGCAGTTCTTC.

The CDR3 protein is CAGDPSGVSEQYF. The DNA of the CDR3 is TGTGCCGGGGACCCTAGCGGAGTCTCCGAGCAGTACTTC. The genes are TRBV7-9 and TRBJ2-7, with 7 positions matching TRBD2. V was pared by 11 bases and J by 6 bases, with 13 bases of the junction left unmatched. CDR1 is SEHNR and CDR2 is FQNEAQ in the germline V gene (reference sequence). This CDR3 has 13 amino acids.

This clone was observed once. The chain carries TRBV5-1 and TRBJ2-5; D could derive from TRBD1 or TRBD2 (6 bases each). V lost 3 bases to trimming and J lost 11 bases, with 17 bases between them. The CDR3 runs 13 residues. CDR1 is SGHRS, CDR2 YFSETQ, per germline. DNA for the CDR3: TGCGCCAGCAGCTATCAGGGGTTTCGGGAGCAGTACTTC. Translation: CASSYQGFREQYF. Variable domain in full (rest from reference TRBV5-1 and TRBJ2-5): KAGVTQTPRYLIKTRGQQVTLSCSPISGHRSVSWYQQTPGQGLQFLFEYFSETQRNKGNFPGRFSGRQFSNSRSEMNVSTLELGDSALYLCASSYQGFREQYFGPGTRLLVL.